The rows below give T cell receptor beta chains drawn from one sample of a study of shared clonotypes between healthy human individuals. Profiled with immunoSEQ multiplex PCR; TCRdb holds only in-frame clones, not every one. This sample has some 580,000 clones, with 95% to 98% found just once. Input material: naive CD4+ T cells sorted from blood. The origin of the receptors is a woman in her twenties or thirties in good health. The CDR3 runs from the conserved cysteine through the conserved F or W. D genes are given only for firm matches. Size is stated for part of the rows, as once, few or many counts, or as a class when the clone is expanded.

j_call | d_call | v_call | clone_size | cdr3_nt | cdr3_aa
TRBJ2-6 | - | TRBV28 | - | TGTGCCAGCAGACGACGGAGAGGGGCCAACGTCCTGACTTTC | CASRRRRGANVLTF
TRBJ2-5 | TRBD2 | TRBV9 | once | TGTGCCAGCAGCTATGGAGGGACTAGCGGGAGCCAAGAGACCCAGTACTTC | CASSYGGTSGSQETQYF
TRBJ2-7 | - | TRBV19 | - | TGTGCCAGTAGTATAGAAGGAGGGGATTTCGTTAGCGAGCAGTACTTC | CASSIEGGDFVSEQYF
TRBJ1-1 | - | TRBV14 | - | TGTGCCAGCAGCCAAGATTTGTCCCGGGCCCAAACTTTCTTT | CASSQDLSRAQTFF
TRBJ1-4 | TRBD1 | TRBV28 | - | TGTGCCAGCAGACCGACAGGGTCCGTTGAAAAACTGTTTTTT | CASRPTGSVEKLFF
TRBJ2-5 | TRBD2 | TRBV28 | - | TGTGCCAGCAGTTACCCCGGCGGGAGGGCTAGAGAGACCCAGTACTTC | CASSYPGGRARETQYF
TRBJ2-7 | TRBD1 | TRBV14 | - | TGTGCCAGCAGCCAACCTCTACAGGGGTACGAGCAGTACTTC | CASSQPLQGYEQYF
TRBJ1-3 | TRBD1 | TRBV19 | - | TGTGCCAGTGGTTTGGACAGGATCTCTGGAAACACCATATATTTT | CASGLDRISGNTIYF
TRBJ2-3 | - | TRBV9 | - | TGTGCCAGCAGCGCCCGGACAGGAGGGGCAGATACGCAGTATTTT | CASSARTGGADTQYF
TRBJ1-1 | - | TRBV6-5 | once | TGTGCCAGCAGTTACCGAGGCAACATGAACACTGAAGCTTTCTTT | CASSYRGNMNTEAFF
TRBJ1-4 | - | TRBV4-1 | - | TGCGCCAGCAGCCAAGATCGAGAGACAGAACAGAATGAAAAACTGTTTTTT | CASSQDRETEQNEKLFF
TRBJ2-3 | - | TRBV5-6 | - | TGTGCCAGCAGCTTAACCGGGAATACGCAGTATTTT | CASSLTGNTQYF
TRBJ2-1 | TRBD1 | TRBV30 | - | TGTGCCTGGAGCAAGGGACAGGGGGTTAGCAATGAGCAGTTCTTC | CAWSKGQGVSNEQFF
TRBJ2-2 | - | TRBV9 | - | TGTGCCAGCAGCGCTACAGCCAACACCGGGGAGCTGTTTTTT | CASSATANTGELFF
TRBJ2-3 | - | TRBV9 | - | TGTGCCAGCAGCGCCCGACTAGACGGCGGCACAGATACGCAGTATTTT | CASSARLDGGTDTQYF
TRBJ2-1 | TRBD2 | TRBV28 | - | TGTGCCAGCCGACGTGGGGGGAGCGGGACCAATGAGCAGTTCTTC | CASRRGGSGTNEQFF
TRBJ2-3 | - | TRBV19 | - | TGTGCCAGTAGCCGGGTTACTAGCACAGATACGCAGTATTTT | CASSRVTSTDTQYF
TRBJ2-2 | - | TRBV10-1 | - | TGCGCCAGCAGTAAGACCAGCACCGGGGAGCTGTTTTTT | CASSKTSTGELFF
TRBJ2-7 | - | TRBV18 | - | TGTGCCAGCTCCACCCAGGGGGGGGCTGGTATCTACGAGCAGTACTTC | CASSTQGGAGIYEQYF
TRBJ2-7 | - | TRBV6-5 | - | TGTGCCAGCAGTTACTCCCTCAGCGGACCCTACGAGCAGTACTTC | CASSYSLSGPYEQYF
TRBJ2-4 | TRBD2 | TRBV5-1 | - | TGCGCCAGTAGACTAGCGGGAGAGGCCATTCAGTACTTC | CASRLAGEAIQYF
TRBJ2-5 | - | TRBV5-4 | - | TGTGCCAGCAGCTGGGGTAACCAAGAGACCCAGTACTTC | CASSWGNQETQYF
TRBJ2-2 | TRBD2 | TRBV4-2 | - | TGTGCCAGCGCTGAGCGGGGCCCGAACACCGGGGAGCTGTTTTTT | CASAERGPNTGELFF
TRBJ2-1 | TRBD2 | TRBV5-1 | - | TGCGCCAGCAGCTTGGTTCTAGCGGGAAGGAATGAGCAGTTCTTC | CASSLVLAGRNEQFF
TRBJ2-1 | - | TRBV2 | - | TGTGCCAGTGGAGGGAGGTACAATGAGCAGTTCTTC | CASGGRYNEQFF
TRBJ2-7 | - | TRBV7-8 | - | TGTGCCAGCAGCTTAGAGGTCTACGAGCAGTACTTC | CASSLEVYEQYF
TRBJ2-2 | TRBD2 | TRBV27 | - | TGTGCCAGCAGTTTTTCGGCGGGAGCCACCGGGGAGCTGTTTTTT | CASSFSAGATGELFF
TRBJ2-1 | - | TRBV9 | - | TGTGCCAGCAGCGGGGATGGGGGGCTCTACAATGAGCAGTTCTTC | CASSGDGGLYNEQFF
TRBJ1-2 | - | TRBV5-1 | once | TGCGCCAGCAGCTTCGCGGGACTCGATTCTATTAAAGGCTACACCTTC | CASSFAGLDSIKGYTF
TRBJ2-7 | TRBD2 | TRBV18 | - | TGTGCCAGCTCACCATCGGGTCTAGCGGGATTCAACGAGCAGTACTTC | CASSPSGLAGFNEQYF
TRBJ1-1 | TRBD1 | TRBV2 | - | TGTGCCAGCAGCCGGGACAGGGAAACTGAAGCTTTCTTT | CASSRDRETEAFF
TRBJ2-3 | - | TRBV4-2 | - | TGTGCCAGCAGCCAGTCCGGACGACCAGATACGCAGTATTTT | CASSQSGRPDTQYF
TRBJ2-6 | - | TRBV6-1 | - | TGTGCCAGCAGTGTTAGACACGGCTCAACTGGGGCCAACGTCCTGACTTTC | CASSVRHGSTGANVLTF
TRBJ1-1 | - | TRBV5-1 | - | TGCGCCAGCAGCTCCGGGACGTCGAACACTGAAGCTTTCTTT | CASSSGTSNTEAFF
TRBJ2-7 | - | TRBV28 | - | TGTGCCAGCAGTTTTTTGGGAGCCTACGAGCAGTACTTC | CASSFLGAYEQYF
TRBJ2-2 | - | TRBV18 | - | TGTGCCAGCTCACCTCTGACAGGGACTGGGAAAAAATCCACCGGGGAGCTGTTTTTT | CASSPLTGTGKKSTGELFF
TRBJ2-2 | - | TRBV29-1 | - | TGCAGCGTTGGAAAGTTGGGGGCTGAACCCGGGGAGCTGTTTTTT | CSVGKLGAEPGELFF
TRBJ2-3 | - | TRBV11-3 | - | TGTGCCAGCAGCCAAGAAATGTCAGATACGCAGTATTTT | CASSQEMSDTQYF
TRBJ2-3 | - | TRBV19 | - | TGTGCCAGTAGGGACACCTCCACAGATACGCAGTATTTT | CASRDTSTDTQYF
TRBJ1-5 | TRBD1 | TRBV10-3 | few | TGTGCCATCAGCGCGGCGACAGGGAACCAGCCCCAGCATTTT | CAISAATGNQPQHF
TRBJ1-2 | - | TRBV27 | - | TGTGCCAGCAGTTTATATGCGGAGAACTATGGCTACACCTTC | CASSLYAENYGYTF
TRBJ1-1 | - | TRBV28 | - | TGTGCCAGCAGTTGGGGACAAAGAAACACTGAAGCTTTCTTT | CASSWGQRNTEAFF
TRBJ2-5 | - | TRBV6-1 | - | TGTGCCAGCAGTGATTGGAAGGAGACCCAGTACTTC | CASSDWKETQYF
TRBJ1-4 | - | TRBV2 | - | TGTGCCAGCAGTGACGTCCGGGGGGCCGAAAAACTGTTTTTT | CASSDVRGAEKLFF
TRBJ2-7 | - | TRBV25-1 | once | TGTGCCAGCAGTGCTAGCGAGAGACACGAGCAGTACTTC | CASSASERHEQYF
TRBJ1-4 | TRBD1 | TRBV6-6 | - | TGTGCCAGCAGCAACGGACAGGGCCTTGAAAAACTGTTTTTT | CASSNGQGLEKLFF
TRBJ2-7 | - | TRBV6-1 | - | TGTGCCAGCAGTGAAACGGAGGCCGGGCACGAGCAGTACTTC | CASSETEAGHEQYF
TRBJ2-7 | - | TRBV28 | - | TGTGCCAGCCGGACGTCCGCCTACGAGCAGTACTTC | CASRTSAYEQYF
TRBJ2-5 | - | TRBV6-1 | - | TGTGCCAGCAGTGATCGGGGGAGAGGAGAGACCCAGTACTTC | CASSDRGRGETQYF
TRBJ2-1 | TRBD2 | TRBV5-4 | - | TGTGCCAGCAGCGGTAGCGGGAGGGGCAATGAGCAGTTCTTC | CASSGSGRGNEQFF
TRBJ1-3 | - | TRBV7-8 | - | TGTGCCAGCAGCTTAGAGAGGCACTCTGGAAACACCATATATTTT | CASSLERHSGNTIYF
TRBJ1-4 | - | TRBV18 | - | TGTGCCAGCTCACCCCGACAGGCCCCTAATGAAAAACTGTTTTTT | CASSPRQAPNEKLFF
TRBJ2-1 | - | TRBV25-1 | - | TGTGCCAGCAGTGAAGAGATGAATGAGCAGTTCTTC | CASSEEMNEQFF
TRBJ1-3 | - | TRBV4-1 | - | TGCGCCAGCAGCCAAGCCGGGGGGCTTTCTGGAAACACCATATATTTT | CASSQAGGLSGNTIYF
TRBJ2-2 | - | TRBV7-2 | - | TGTGCCAGCAGCCAACCGACAGGCGGGGAGCTGTTTTTT | CASSQPTGGELFF